The subject of this entry is one T cell receptor beta chain. The sample belongs to a study of blood T cell repertoires in COVID-19. Study overall: Sources were T cells, B-cell-depleted T cells, or PBMCs; the material itself was cDNA or gDNA.

Shortly before study entry, within 2 weeks, exposed participants had met a COVID-19 case. The length of the CDR3 is 14 residues. V lost 2 bases, J lost 6 bases, and 13 bases lay in between. Germline V CDR1 and CDR2: MDHEN, SYDVKM. In the original processing: Reference gene primer amplification yielded estimated nucleated cell counts. The method was immunoSEQ multiplex PCR; TCRdb's version includes in-frame clones alone and lacks a portion of them. D and trimming come from the DNA, and the V and J calls and clone size come from that table. The table has roughly 400,000 clones, 70% to 90% seen once. The chain uses TRBV28 and TRBJ1-1, with a weak D call TRBD1 (5 bases). Sequenced: PBMCs or T cells enriched from blood (not recorded which). The clonotype was recovered from a woman aged 18 to 35 who had been exposed to COVID-19. CDR3 nucleotide sequence: TGTGCCAGCAGTTTAATAGTTTCGACAGCTGAAGCTTTCTTT. It encodes CASSLIVSTAEAFF.